This paragraph reports one TCR beta chain. Its antigen is currently unknown. Germline V lookup: CDR1 SGHNT, CDR2 YYREEE (reference sequence). This CDR3 region has 15 residues. V was pared by 4 bases and J by 2 bases, with 5 bases of the junction left unmatched. The study assayed 95,000 to 100,000 TCR templates per sample. Profiling relied on immunoSEQ multiplex PCR, and the TCRdb table lists in-frame clones only, not all of them. The sample has roughly 60,000 clones; about 96% are singletons. The sample originates from a study of siplizumab effects on memory and regulatory T cells. General study results and limits: Memory cells seemed less diverse than naive T cells, which also seemed major contributors to the alloresponse. The study did not confirm that proliferating Tregs from siplizumab cultures were suppressive.

The sequenced sample was naive CD8+ T cells sorted from blood. J is TRBJ2-3 and V is TRBV5-4, with 9 bases aligning to TRBD1. The sequence was collected from a human donor in good health. The CDR3 sequence: CASSPGQGTTDTQYF. As DNA, the CDR3 is TGTGCCAGCAGCCCCGGACAGGGGACCACAGATACGCAGTATTTT.